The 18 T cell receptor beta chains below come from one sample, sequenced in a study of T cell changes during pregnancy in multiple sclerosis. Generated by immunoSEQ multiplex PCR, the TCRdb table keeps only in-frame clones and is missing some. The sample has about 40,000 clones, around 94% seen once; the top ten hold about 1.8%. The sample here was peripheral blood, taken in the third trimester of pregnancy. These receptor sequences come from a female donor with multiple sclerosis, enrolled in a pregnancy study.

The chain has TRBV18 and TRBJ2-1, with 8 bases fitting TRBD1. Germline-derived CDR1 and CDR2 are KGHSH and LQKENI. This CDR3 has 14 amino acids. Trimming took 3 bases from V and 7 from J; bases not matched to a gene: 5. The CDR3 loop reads CASSPEDRGNEQFF. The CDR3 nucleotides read TGTGCCAGCTCACCGGAAGACAGGGGTAATGAGCAGTTCTTC.

The CDR3 loop reads CASSESGGTGELFF. CDR3 DNA: TGTGCCAGCAGTGAATCAGGGGGCACCGGGGAGCTGTTTTTT. The chain is built from TRBV6-4 and TRBJ2-2; 7 bases map to TRBD1. The V gene's germline CDR1 is MRHNA and CDR2 SNTAGT. With 3 bases clipped from V and 4 bases from J, the junction kept 2 bases outside the gene matches. This CDR3 comprises 14 residues.

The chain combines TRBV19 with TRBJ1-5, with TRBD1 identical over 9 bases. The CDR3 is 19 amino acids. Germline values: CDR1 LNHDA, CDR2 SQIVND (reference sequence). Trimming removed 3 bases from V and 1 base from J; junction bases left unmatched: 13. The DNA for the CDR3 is TGTGCCAGTAGTATTCGGGGACAGGGTCTTTCCAAAAGCAATCAGCCCCAGCATTTT. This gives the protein CASSIRGQGLSKSNQPQHF.

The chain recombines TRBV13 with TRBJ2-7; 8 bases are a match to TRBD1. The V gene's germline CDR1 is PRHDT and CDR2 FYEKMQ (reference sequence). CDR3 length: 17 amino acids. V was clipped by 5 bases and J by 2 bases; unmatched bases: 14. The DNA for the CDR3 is TGTGCCAGCAGCGAAGCCGGGGCGGGACAGGTTGCCTACGAGCAGTACTTC. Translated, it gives CASSEAGAGQVAYEQYF.

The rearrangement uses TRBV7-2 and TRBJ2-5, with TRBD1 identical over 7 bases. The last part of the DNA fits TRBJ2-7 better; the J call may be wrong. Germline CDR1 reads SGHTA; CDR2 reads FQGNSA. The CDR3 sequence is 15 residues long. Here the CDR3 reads CASSPTGTVSYEQYF. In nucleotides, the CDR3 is TGTGCCAGCAGCCCCACCGGGACAGTTTCCTACGAGCAGTACTTC.

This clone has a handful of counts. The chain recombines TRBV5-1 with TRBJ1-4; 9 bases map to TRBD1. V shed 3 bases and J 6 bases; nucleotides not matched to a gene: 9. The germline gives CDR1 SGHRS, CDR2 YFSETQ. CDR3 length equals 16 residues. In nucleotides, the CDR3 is TGCGCCAGCAGCTGGGAACAGGGGGCGGAGGATGAAAAACTGTTTTTT. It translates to CASSWEQGAEDEKLFF.

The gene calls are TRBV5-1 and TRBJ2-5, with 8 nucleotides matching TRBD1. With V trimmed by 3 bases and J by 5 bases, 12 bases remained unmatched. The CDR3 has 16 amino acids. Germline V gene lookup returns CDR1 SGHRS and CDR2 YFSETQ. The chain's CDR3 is CASSSSGGSVRETQYF. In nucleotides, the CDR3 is TGCGCCAGCAGCTCATCAGGGGGCTCAGTGAGGGAGACCCAGTACTTC.

The chain's CDR3 is CASPPQGGPNYGYTF. CDR3 nucleotides: TGTGCCAGCCCCCCTCAGGGGGGCCCTAACTATGGCTACACCTTC. The genes are TRBV9 and TRBJ1-2; the match to TRBD1 covers 7 bases. Per the germline V gene, CDR1 is SGDLS and CDR2 is YYNGEE. The CDR3 consists of 15 residues. The ends lost 7 bases at V and 0 bases at J; junction bases unmatched: 9.

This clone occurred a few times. The CDR3, as DNA: TGTGCCAGCAGCCAAGCATCTAGCGGGAGGAGCGAGCAGTTCTTC. Its translation: CASSQASSGRSEQFF. V gene TRBV14 combines with J gene TRBJ2-1; 11 bases are shared with TRBD2. J gave up 10 bases and V 1 base, and 6 bases lay outside the gene matches. Germline CDR1 reads SGHDN; CDR2 reads FVKESK. The CDR3 spans 15 residues.

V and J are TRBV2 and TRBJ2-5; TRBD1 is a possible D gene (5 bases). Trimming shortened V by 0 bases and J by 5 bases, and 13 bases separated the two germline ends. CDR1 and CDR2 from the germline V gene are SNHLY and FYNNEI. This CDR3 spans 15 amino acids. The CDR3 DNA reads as TGTGCCAGCAGTGAAGCCCAGGGCGATTGGGAGACCCAGTACTTC. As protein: CASSEAQGDWETQYF.

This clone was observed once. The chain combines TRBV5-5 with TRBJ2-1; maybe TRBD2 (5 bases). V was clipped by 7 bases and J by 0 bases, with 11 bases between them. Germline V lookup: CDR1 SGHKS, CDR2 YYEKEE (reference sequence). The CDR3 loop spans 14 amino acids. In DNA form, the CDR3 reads TGTGCCAGCGGGAGTGACTACTCCTACAATGAGCAGTTCTTC. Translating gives CASGSDYSYNEQFF.

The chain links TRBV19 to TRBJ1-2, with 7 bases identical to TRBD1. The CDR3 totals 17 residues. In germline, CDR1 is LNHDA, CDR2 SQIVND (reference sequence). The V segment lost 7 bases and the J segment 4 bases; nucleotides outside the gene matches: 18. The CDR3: CASTPKGAGRDSYGYTF. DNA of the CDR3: TGTGCCAGTACGCCTAAGGGGGCGGGCCGCGACAGCTATGGCTACACCTTC.

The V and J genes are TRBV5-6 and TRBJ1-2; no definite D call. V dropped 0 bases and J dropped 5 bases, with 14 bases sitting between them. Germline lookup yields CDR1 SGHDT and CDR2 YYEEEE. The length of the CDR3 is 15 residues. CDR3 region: CASSLEGGVRYGYTF. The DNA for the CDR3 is TGTGCCAGCAGCTTGGAGGGCGGGGTGCGGTATGGCTACACCTTC.

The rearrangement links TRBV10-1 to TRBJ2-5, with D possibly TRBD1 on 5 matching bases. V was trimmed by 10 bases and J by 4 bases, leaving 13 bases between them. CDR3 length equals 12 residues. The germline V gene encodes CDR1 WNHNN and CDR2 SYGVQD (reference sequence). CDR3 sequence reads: CAITGVGETQYF. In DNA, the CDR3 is TGCGCCATTACAGGAGTAGGAGAGACCCAGTACTTC.

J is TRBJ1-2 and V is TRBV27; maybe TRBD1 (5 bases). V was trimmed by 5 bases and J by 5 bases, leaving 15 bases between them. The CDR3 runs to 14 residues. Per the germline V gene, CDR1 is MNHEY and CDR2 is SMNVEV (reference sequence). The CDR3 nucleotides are TGTGCCAGCAGTCGAGGACCGCGGGGGTATGGCTACACCTTC. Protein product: CASSRGPRGYGYTF.

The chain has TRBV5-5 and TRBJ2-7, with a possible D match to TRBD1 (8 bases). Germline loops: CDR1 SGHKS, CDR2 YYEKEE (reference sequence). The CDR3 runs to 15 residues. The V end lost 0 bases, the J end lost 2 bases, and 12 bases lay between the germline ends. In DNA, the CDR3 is TGTGCCAGCAGCTTGGGACAGGGGACTACCTACGAGCAGTACTTC. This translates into CASSLGQGTTYEQYF.

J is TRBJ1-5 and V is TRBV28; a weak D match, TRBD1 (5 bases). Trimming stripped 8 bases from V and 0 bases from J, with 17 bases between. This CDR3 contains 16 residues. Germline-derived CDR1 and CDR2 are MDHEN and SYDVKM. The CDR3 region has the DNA TGTGCCAGCCGAAACGACCGGCAGGGTAGCAATCAGCCCCAGCATTTT. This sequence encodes CASRNDRQGSNQPQHF. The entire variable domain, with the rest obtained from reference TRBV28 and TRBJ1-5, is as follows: DVKVTQSSRYLVKRTGEKVFLECVQDMDHENMFWYRQDPGLGLRLIYFSYDVKMKEKGDIPEGYSVSREKKERFSLILESASTNQTSMYLCASRNDRQGSNQPQHFGDGTRLSIL.

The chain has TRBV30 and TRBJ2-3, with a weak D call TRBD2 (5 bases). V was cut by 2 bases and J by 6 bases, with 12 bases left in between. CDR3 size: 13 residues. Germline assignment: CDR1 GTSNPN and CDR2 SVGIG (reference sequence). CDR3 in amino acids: CAWSPAVRDTQYF. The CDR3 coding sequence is TGTGCCTGGAGTCCAGCGGTGCGTGATACGCAGTATTTT.